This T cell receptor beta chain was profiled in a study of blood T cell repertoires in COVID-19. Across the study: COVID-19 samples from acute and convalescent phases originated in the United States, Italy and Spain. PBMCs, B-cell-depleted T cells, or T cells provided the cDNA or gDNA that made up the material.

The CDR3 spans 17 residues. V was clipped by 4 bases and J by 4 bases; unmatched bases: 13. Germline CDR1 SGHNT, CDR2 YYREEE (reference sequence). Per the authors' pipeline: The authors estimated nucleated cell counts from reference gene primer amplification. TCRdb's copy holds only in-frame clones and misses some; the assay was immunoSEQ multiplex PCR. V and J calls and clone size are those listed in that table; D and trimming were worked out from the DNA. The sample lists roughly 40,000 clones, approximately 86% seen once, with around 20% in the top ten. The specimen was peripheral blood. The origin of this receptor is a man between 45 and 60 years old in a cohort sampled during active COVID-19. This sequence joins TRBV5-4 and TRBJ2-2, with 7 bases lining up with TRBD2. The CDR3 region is CASSPAHGRGTTGELFF. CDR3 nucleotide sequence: TGTGCCAGCAGCCCCGCACACGGGCGGGGGACCACCGGGGAGCTGTTTTTT.